A single TCR beta chain is shown here with its context. Antigen unknown. The sample is drawn from a study of shared clonotypes between healthy human individuals. Germline CDR1 and CDR2: MRHNA and SNTAGT. This CDR3 spans 20 amino acids. V lost 4 bases and J lost 0; bases outside the gene matches: 16. Assay used: immunoSEQ multiplex PCR; TCRdb lists only in-frame clones, some missing. Of 2 million to 2.5 million clones in the sample, about 95% were seen once. Study findings and constraints: Sorted-subset sequencing was shown by rarefaction to be incomplete despite large depth.

This chain joins TRBV6-4 and TRBJ2-5; the match to TRBD1 covers 11 bases. The clonotype was recovered from a man younger than 30 in good health. Sequencing used naive CD4+ T cells sorted from blood. Subset of the sample: CD45RA+ positively selected. CDR3 residues: CASSAPGQGVPLRHQETQYF. CDR3 coding DNA: TGTGCCAGCAGTGCTCCGGGACAGGGGGTGCCCCTGCGCCACCAAGAGACCCAGTACTTC.